These 18 T cell receptor beta chains share one sample of origin, sequenced in a study of immune evolution from preneoplasia to lung adenocarcinoma. The repertoire was sequenced with immunoSEQ multiplex PCR; TCRdb's copy has only in-frame clones and lacks some. The sample lists some 37,000 clones; around 74% were seen once. The source material was FFPE invasive lung adenocarcinoma tissue. Receptors were obtained from a person between 60 and 69 years old with lung adenocarcinoma.

CDR3 sequence (DNA): TGTGCCAGCAGCTTGAACTATGGCTACACCTTC. Encoded protein: CASSLNYGYTF. The chain combines TRBV7-2 with TRBJ1-2, with unresolved D. CDR1 and CDR2 from the germline V gene are SGHTA and FQGNSA. With 3 bases removed from V and 2 bases from J, the gap between germline ends came to 1 base. The CDR3 has 11 residues.

There are a few counts of this clone. The genes are TRBV30 and TRBJ2-7, with D maybe TRBD2 (6 bases). CDR1 is GTSNPN, CDR2 SVGIG, per germline (reference sequence). Deletions cut 4 bases from V and 2 bases from J, with 12 bases between. The CDR3 has 13 residues. In nucleotides, the CDR3 is TGTGCCTGGACTCGGGACTCCGCCTACGAGCAGTACTTC. Its translation: CAWTRDSAYEQYF.

The V gene is TRBV30, the J gene TRBJ1-2; D is undetermined. The CDR3 length is 14 residues. V lost 2 bases to trimming and J lost 5 bases, with 15 bases between them. Germline V lookup: CDR1 GTSNPN, CDR2 SVGIG (reference sequence). The DNA for the CDR3 is TGTGCCTGGAGTACCAGAGAGAGACTTTATGGCTACACCTTC. Residues: CAWSTRERLYGYTF.

V is TRBV9 and J is TRBJ2-3; 10 bases are shared with TRBD2. The germline V gene encodes CDR1 SGDLS and CDR2 YYNGEE. The J segment lost 0 bases and the V segment lost 3 bases, leaving 4 bases of the junction unmatched. CDR3 size: 16 residues. CDR3 DNA: TGTGCCAGCAGCGAAACACTAGCGGGAAGCACAGATACGCAGTATTTT. As protein: CASSETLAGSTDTQYF.

The CDR3 sequence: CASSLGRVKREGYTF. Here the CDR3 DNA reads TGTGCCAGCAGCTTAGGACGGGTTAAGAGAGAGGGCTACACCTTC. The chain links TRBV13 to TRBJ1-2; D gene ambiguous. Germline CDR1 is PRHDT and CDR2 is FYEKMQ (reference sequence). The CDR3 extends over 15 amino acids. The V end was cut by 0 bases, the J end by 8 bases, with 16 bases between.

The chain uses TRBV27 and TRBJ2-7; TRBD2 agrees at 7 bases. Trimming at V came to 7 bases and at J to 2 bases, leaving 8 bases not matched to a gene. Germline-derived CDR1 and CDR2 are MNHEY and SMNVEV (reference sequence). There are 14 residues in the CDR3. CDR3 in amino acids: CASMRSGMPYEQYF. The CDR3 region has the DNA TGTGCCAGCATGAGGAGCGGGATGCCCTACGAGCAGTACTTC.

The chain employs TRBV6-1 and TRBJ1-1; a possible D gene is TRBD1 (6 bases). Trimming left V 4 bases short and J 3 bases short, with 12 bases between. The length of the CDR3 is 14 residues. Looked up from germline, CDR1 is MNHNS and CDR2 is SASEGT. The CDR3 DNA reads TGTGCCAGCAGTGTCTTCAGGGGCGACACTGAAGCTTTCTTT. It encodes CASSVFRGDTEAFF.

The chain recombines TRBV5-1 with TRBJ2-1; TRBD2 might be the D (6 bases). The CDR3 has 15 residues. Germline CDR1 SGHRS, CDR2 YFSETQ. V was clipped by 4 bases and J by 5 bases, with 16 bases between them. The CDR3 DNA is TGCGCCAGCAGCATGCGCGGGACGGAAAACAATGAGCAGTTCTTC. Amino acid sequence: CASSMRGTENNEQFF.

This chain joins TRBV7-9 and TRBJ2-7; D is possibly TRBD1 (6 bases). V was pared by 5 bases and J by 6 bases, with 17 bases between. The CDR3 is 14 residues long. Germline V gives CDR1 SEHNR, CDR2 FQNEAQ (reference sequence). The CDR3 reads CASSPPLGGSEQYF. The CDR3 DNA reads TGTGCCAGCAGCCCCCCGTTAGGGGGATCCGAGCAGTACTTC.

This chain connects TRBV15 to TRBJ2-1; D is unclear. Trimming left V 0 bases short and J 0 bases short, with 12 bases between. The CDR3 has 17 amino acids. Looked up from germline, CDR1 is LNHNV and CDR2 is YYDKDF (reference sequence). This chain's CDR3 is CATSRDHASSSYNEQFF. The CDR3 DNA follows: TGTGCCACCAGCAGAGATCACGCGTCAAGCTCCTACAATGAGCAGTTCTTC.

The CDR3 reads CSVEPSGSTYEQFF. The CDR3 coding sequence is TGCAGCGTTGAACCCAGCGGGAGTACCTATGAGCAGTTCTTC. The V gene is TRBV29-1, the J gene TRBJ2-1, with 8 positions matching TRBD2. The CDR3 runs to 14 residues. Germline V gives CDR1 SQVTM, CDR2 ANQGSEA. V trimming: 2 bases; J trimming: 8 bases; junction bases outside the gene matches: 8.

The rearrangement joins TRBV6-5 to TRBJ2-7; D unresolved. Trimming removed 0 bases at V and 3 bases at J, with 9 bases between. The CDR3 runs to 14 residues. CDR1 is MNHEY and CDR2 is SVGAGI in the germline V gene. CDR3 in amino acids: CASSYSWGNYEQYF. The CDR3 region has the DNA TGTGCCAGCAGTTACTCGTGGGGTAACTACGAGCAGTACTTC.

J is TRBJ2-3 and V is TRBV5-1; 7 nucleotides agree with TRBD1. J gave up 3 bases and V 5 bases, and 6 bases lay outside the gene matches. Per the germline V gene, CDR1 is SGHRS and CDR2 is YFSETQ. The CDR3 has 14 residues. The CDR3 DNA follows: TGCGCCAGCAGAAATCCGGGACAGACAGATACGCAGTATTTT. Amino acid sequence: CASRNPGQTDTQYF.

The gene calls are TRBV7-2 and TRBJ1-5; D unclear. V lost 4 bases and J lost 0, with 10 bases in between. Germline V gene lookup returns CDR1 SGHTA and CDR2 FQGNSA. The CDR3 runs to 15 residues. This chain's CDR3 is CASSSRLNSNQPQHF. CDR3 bases: TGTGCCAGCAGCTCTCGACTTAATAGCAATCAGCCCCAGCATTTT.

This clone is labeled medium-sized. The chain combines TRBV27 with TRBJ2-1; TRBD2 might be the D (6 bases). The length of the CDR3 is 17 residues. Between the trimmed V and J ends, which lost 6 bases and 1 base, there was a span of 19 bases. The germline V gene encodes CDR1 MNHEY and CDR2 SMNVEV (reference sequence). CDR3 nucleotides: TGTGCCAGCAGCCCTGGAGCGGGTAGTCTGTCCTACAATGAGCAGTTCTTC. This translates into CASSPGAGSLSYNEQFF.

The CDR3 is CATSPYEGQPQHF. The CDR3 DNA is TGTGCCACCTCTCCTTACGAGGGTCAGCCCCAGCATTTT. The chain employs TRBV10-3 and TRBJ1-5; D is unclear. The length of the CDR3 is 13 residues. Germline V gives CDR1 ENHRY, CDR2 SYGVKD. The germline V and J ends were trimmed by 10 bases and 6 bases, with 16 bases remaining between them.

Worth noting for this clone: The germline gene is not matched at one end of the junction; a read error may be the cause. The chain employs TRBV5-1 and TRBJ2-1; 7 nucleotides agree with TRBD2. CDR3 length: 13 amino acids. Looked up from germline, CDR1 is SGHRS and CDR2 is YFSETQ. The CDR3 DNA reads as TGCGCCAGCAGCTCTTCCGGGGGGTGGGAGCAGCTCTTC. It translates to CASSSSGGWEQLF. The full variable domain, in which reference TRBV5-1 and TRBJ2-1 provide the parts outside the CDR3, is KAGVTQTPRYLIKTRGQQVTLSCSPISGHRSVSWYQQTPGQGLQFLFEYFSETQRNKGNFPGRFSGRQFSNSRSEMNVSTLELGDSALYLCASSSSGGWEQLFGPGTRLTVL.

This CDR3 reads CASSFWEGSDQPQHF. The CDR3 DNA sequence: TGTGCCAGCAGCTTCTGGGAGGGAAGTGATCAGCCCCAGCATTTT. V and J are TRBV5-6 and TRBJ1-5; no firm D call. The CDR3 has 15 amino acids. Germline assignment: CDR1 SGHDT and CDR2 YYEEEE. The V and J ends lost 2 bases and 5 bases respectively, with 14 bases between them.